This TCR beta chain originates from a study of cytomegalovirus exposure and HLA in healthy donors. As for the study in general: Approximately 180 million T cells yielded roughly 120 million unique TCR beta sequences, as an earlier analysis found. General study results and limits: What a later analysis reportedly showed was that an Asian-associated ancestry cluster had fewer N-insertions than the approximately 670-donor mean. TCR beta sequences reportedly predicted most subjects' HLA-A and HLA-B alleles accurately. It was in a later analysis that TCR association rates were seen to vary by HLA locus, highest for DRB1 and lowest for HLA-C.

With respect to this clone: Its antigen is still unknown.

The PCR ran on 60 Vbeta and 13 Jbeta primers. Assay used: immunoSEQ multiplex PCR; TCRdb lists only in-frame clones, some missing. The sample records around 140,000 clones, around nine tenths being singletons. In germline, CDR1 is SGHAT, CDR2 FQNNGV. Trimming took 5 bases from V and 4 from J; bases not matched to a gene: 14. This CDR3 contains 16 residues. The receptor's source is a woman aged 30 to 39 in good health and CMV-seronegative. The specimen was PBMCs. The rearrangement uses TRBV11-2 and TRBJ2-7; 7 bases align to TRBD2. CDR3 DNA sequence: TGTGCCAGCAGCGCCCTCGGGGGGACTCGCGCTTACGAGCAGTACTTC. Residues: CASSALGGTRAYEQYF.